This T cell receptor (beta chain) comes out of a study of control samples from healthy donors and cancer patients. The CDR3 consists of 14 residues. Trimming removed 6 bases from V and 2 bases from J, with 10 bases in between. CDR1 is PRHDT, CDR2 FYEKMQ, per germline (reference sequence). Profiled with immunoSEQ multiplex PCR; TCRdb holds only in-frame clones, not every one. The data contain roughly 120,000 clones, 80% to 95% of them singletons. This sequence originates from a woman aged 18 to 35 in good health. The sample taken for sequencing was blood. This rearrangement joins TRBV13 to TRBJ2-2, with D perhaps matching TRBD1 (7 bases). In DNA form, the CDR3 reads TGTGCCAGCAGGGAGGGGGCCAACACCGGGGAGCTGTTTTTT. Translating gives CASREGANTGELFF.